This T cell receptor (beta chain) derives from a study of blood T cell repertoires in COVID-19. Turning to the study itself: Samples came from the United States, Italy and Spain, spanning acute and convalescent COVID-19. Sources were T cells, B-cell-depleted T cells, or PBMCs; the material itself was cDNA or gDNA.

The protocol was immunoSEQ multiplex PCR, while the TCRdb copy is restricted to in-frame clones and leaves out a portion. Of around 270,000 clones listed, 84% are singletons. Germline CDR1 is MNHEY and CDR2 is SMNVEV (reference sequence). V lost 5 bases and J 6 bases, leaving 23 bases between the germline ends. The CDR3 length is 16 residues. What was sequenced was peripheral blood. The sequence was collected from a man in his sixties with acute or convalescent COVID-19. The gene calls are TRBV27 and TRBJ2-7, with a possible D match to TRBD1 (6 bases). The CDR3 loop reads CASSPSAGDGAFEQYF. CDR3 DNA: TGTGCCAGCAGTCCCTCGGCAGGGGACGGGGCCTTCGAGCAGTACTTC.